These 32 T cell receptor beta chains were sequenced from one sample in a study of beta chain features in type 1 diabetes. Of the isolated RNA, all was reverse transcribed, and so the sequenced material was expressed TCRB transcripts. Repertoires were generated with immunoSEQ multiplex PCR, while TCRdb's copy carries only in-frame clones and drops some. This table has around 300,000 clones, 8% appearing once. Material for sequencing was central memory CD4+ T cells from blood. The receptors stem from a woman between 18 and 29 years old in good health.

CDR3 sequence: CASKAGVSNQPQHF. The CDR3 nucleotides read TGTGCCAGCAAAGCAGGGGTCAGCAATCAGCCCCAGCATTTT. The chain is built from TRBV28 and TRBJ1-5, with D perhaps TRBD1 (6 bases). Between the trimmed V and J ends, which lost 7 bases and 1 base, there was a span of 11 bases. The CDR3 has 14 residues. Germline V gene sequence: CDR1 MDHEN, CDR2 SYDVKM.

This clone was recorded at least ten times. The chain couples TRBV7-2 to TRBJ2-1; D possibly corresponds to TRBD2 (5 bases). Germline V lookup: CDR1 SGHTA, CDR2 FQGNSA. The CDR3 totals 12 residues. V lost 5 bases, J lost 7 bases, and 9 bases lay in between. CDR3 nucleotides: TGTGCCAGCAGCGAGGACTGGAATGAGCAGTTCTTC. It specifies CASSEDWNEQFF.

The V call is TRBV9, the J call TRBJ2-1, with 7 positions matching TRBD2. CDR1 and CDR2 from the germline V gene are SGDLS and YYNGEE. The CDR3 sequence is 14 residues long. With V trimmed by 7 bases and J by 0 bases, 4 bases remained unmatched. The CDR3 reads CASCRGGSYNEQFF. The CDR3 bases are TGTGCCAGCTGCCGCGGGGGCTCCTACAATGAGCAGTTCTTC.

This clone was recorded a few times. One junction end does not reproduce the germline sequence, and a read error may be involved. This chain links TRBV5-4 with TRBJ2-5, with D possibly matching TRBD1 (5 bases). Per germline, CDR1 SGHNT and CDR2 YYREEE (reference sequence). The CDR3 runs to 14 residues. In DNA form, the CDR3 reads TGCGCCAGCAGCCGTAAAGGGGTGACGGAGACCCAGTACTTC. This gives the protein CASSRKGVTETQYF.

The chain employs TRBV5-1 and TRBJ2-2, with D unresolved. Germline CDR1 and CDR2: SGHRS and YFSETQ. The CDR3 is made up of 16 amino acids. Trimming shortened V by 3 bases and J by 1 base, and 13 bases separated the two germline ends. The CDR3 region has the DNA TGCGCCAGCAGCTCGGCTTCGAGGCAGAACACCGGGGAGCTGTTTTTT. Translating gives CASSSASRQNTGELFF.

The rearrangement uses TRBV20-1 and TRBJ2-1, with no clear D. The V gene's germline CDR1 is DFQATT and CDR2 SNEGSKA (reference sequence). The length of the CDR3 is 11 residues. Trimming cost V 6 bases and J 5 bases, with 8 bases left between them. The CDR3 DNA is TGCAGTGCCCGTTGGGACAATGAGCAGTTCTTC. Encoded protein: CSARWDNEQFF.

The V call is TRBV14, the J call TRBJ2-7, with a possible D match to TRBD2 (5 bases). V dropped 4 bases and J dropped 7 bases, with 14 bases sitting between them. Germline V gene sequence: CDR1 SGHDN, CDR2 FVKESK. This CDR3 spans 13 amino acids. As DNA, the CDR3 is TGTGCCAGCAGCCCCAAACTAGTCGGGGAGCAGTACTTC. Translating gives CASSPKLVGEQYF.

A few counts support this clone. The chain joins TRBV29-1 to TRBJ2-6, with unresolved D. The length of the CDR3 is 12 residues. Trimming left V 4 bases short and J 7 bases short, with 8 bases between. Germline loops: CDR1 SQVTM, CDR2 ANQGSEA. In nucleotides, the CDR3 is TGCAGCGTTGCAGGTAATGCCAACGTCCTGACTTTC. It encodes CSVAGNANVLTF.

This clone was observed many times. The rearrangement uses TRBV7-2 and TRBJ2-1; D is uncertain. The CDR3 is made up of 12 amino acids. V was clipped by 2 bases and J by 7 bases, with 6 bases between them. Germline V gene sequence: CDR1 SGHTA, CDR2 FQGNSA. In DNA, the CDR3 is TGTGCCAGCAGCTTACAGTGGAATGAGCAGTTCTTC. It yields the protein CASSLQWNEQFF.

The rearrangement uses TRBV18 and TRBJ2-3; D is possibly TRBD2 (5 bases). The V end lost 5 bases, the J end lost 0 bases, and 12 bases lay between the germline ends. The CDR3 is 15 amino acids. CDR1 and CDR2 from the germline V gene are KGHSH and LQKENI. CDR3 region: CASSAGHTSTDTQYF. CDR3 nucleotides: TGTGCCAGCTCAGCGGGCCATACTAGCACAGATACGCAGTATTTT.

The rearrangement links TRBV27 to TRBJ1-5, with a possible D match to TRBD1 (5 bases). In germline, CDR1 is MNHEY, CDR2 SMNVEV (reference sequence). The CDR3 sequence is 14 residues long. The V end lost 4 bases, the J end lost 3 bases, and 10 bases lay between the germline ends. The CDR3 DNA sequence: TGTGCCAGCAGTTCAAGGGGCTTCAATCAGCCCCAGCATTTT. It encodes CASSSRGFNQPQHF.

The chain recombines TRBV27 with TRBJ2-7; D remains ambiguous. The CDR3 covers 14 residues. Germline assignment: CDR1 MNHEY and CDR2 SMNVEV (reference sequence). V was pared by 4 bases and J by 7 bases, with 17 bases between. The CDR3 nucleotides read TGTGCCAGCAGTTCATACGATCGCGTCCTGGAGCAGTACTTC. Residues: CASSSYDRVLEQYF.

This clone was detected only a few times. The chain links TRBV6-6 to TRBJ2-7; tentative D call: TRBD1 (6 bases). The CDR3 sequence is 14 residues long. Germline CDR1 is MNHNY and CDR2 is SVGAGI (reference sequence). The V end was cut by 7 bases, the J end by 5 bases, with 18 bases between. In nucleotides, the CDR3 is TGTGCCAGCATCAAAAGGCAGGGGCAAGACGAGCAGTACTTC. Amino acid sequence: CASIKRQGQDEQYF.

The gene calls are TRBV5-4 and TRBJ2-2; tentatively, D is TRBD1 (5 bases). Trimming pared 4 bases from V and 4 bases from J, leaving 14 bases between. The length of the CDR3 is 15 residues. Germline lookup yields CDR1 SGHNT and CDR2 YYREEE (reference sequence). As DNA, the CDR3 is TGTGCCAGCAGCCTAGGGGTGACGAGCACCGGGGAGCTGTTTTTT. This gives the protein CASSLGVTSTGELFF.

This clone has only a few counts. The chain has TRBV11-2 and TRBJ2-1, with D possibly being TRBD2 (5 bases). Trimming stripped 3 bases from V and 4 bases from J, with 16 bases between. Germline CDR1 and CDR2: SGHAT and FQNNGV. CDR3 length: 16 residues. CDR3 in DNA: TGTGCCAGCAGCTTCCCCGGGGTAGCGAGTTACAATGAGCAGTTCTTC. Amino acid sequence: CASSFPGVASYNEQFF.

The chain uses TRBV6-6 and TRBJ2-7, with D hard to call. This CDR3 has 15 residues. CDR1 MNHNY and CDR2 SVGAGI come from the germline V gene (reference sequence). Trimming left V 5 bases short and J 4 bases short, with 18 bases between. CDR3: CASSPRSWASYEQYV. CDR3 in DNA: TGTGCCAGCAGTCCCAGGAGTTGGGCCTCATACGAGCAGTACGTC.

This clone was observed a handful of times. The germline gene is not matched at one end of the junction; a read error may be the cause. The chain couples TRBV11-2 to TRBJ2-1; D is uncertain. The CDR3 is 14 amino acids. Germline V CDR1 and CDR2: SGHAT, FQNNGV. The CDR3 loop reads CASSLDLIPNEQFF. The CDR3 bases are TGTGCCAGCAGCCTAGACCTTATACCCAATGAGCAGTTCTTC.

The chain joins TRBV5-4 to TRBJ2-3; D is uncertain. Per the germline V gene, CDR1 is SGHNT and CDR2 is YYREEE (reference sequence). The CDR3 contains 12 residues. The V end was cut by 1 base, the J end by 4 bases, with 4 bases between. The CDR3 region is CASSLPSDTQYF. In nucleotides, the CDR3 is TGTGCCAGCAGCTTGCCGTCAGATACGCAGTATTTT.

This rearrangement joins TRBV19 to TRBJ1-5; D may be TRBD1 (5 bases). The germline V gene has CDR1 LNHDA and CDR2 SQIVND (reference sequence). This CDR3 is 14 amino acids long. Trimming shortened V by 6 bases and J by 2 bases, and 11 bases separated the two germline ends. The CDR3 region is CASSGTRGNQPQHF. CDR3 in DNA: TGTGCCAGTAGCGGGACCAGGGGCAATCAGCCCCAGCATTTT. The variable domain in full, with the rest retrieved from reference TRBV19 and TRBJ1-5, is DGGITQSPKYLFRKEGQNVTLSCEQNLNHDAMYWYRQDPGQGLRLIYYSQIVNDFQKGDIAEGYSVSREKKESFPLTVTSAQKNPTAFYLCASSGTRGNQPQHFGDGTRLSIL.

This chain uses TRBV27 with TRBJ2-5; TRBD1 might be the D (6 bases). The CDR3 has 14 residues. Trimming removed 2 bases at V and 5 bases at J, with 12 bases between. The germline gives CDR1 MNHEY, CDR2 SMNVEV (reference sequence). The chain's CDR3 is CASSLRTEGETQYF. CDR3 coding DNA: TGTGCCAGCAGTTTAAGGACAGAAGGGGAGACCCAGTACTTC.

The rearrangement joins TRBV5-4 to TRBJ1-3, with 7 bases matching TRBD1. CDR3 length: 17 amino acids. V lost 3 bases and J lost 0; bases outside the gene matches: 9. CDR1 SGHNT and CDR2 YYREEE come from the germline V gene (reference sequence). The CDR3 DNA reads TGTGCCAGCAGCTCCGGACAGGTCGGAGTCTCTGGAAACACCATATATTTT. Translating it yields CASSSGQVGVSGNTIYF.

V gene TRBV19 combines with J gene TRBJ1-5, with no clear D. The CDR3 loop spans 16 amino acids. Trimming pared 5 bases from V and 5 bases from J, leaving 19 bases between. CDR1 LNHDA and CDR2 SQIVND come from the germline V gene (reference sequence). In DNA, the CDR3 is TGTGCCAGTAGTGCTTATGGAGACCAAGCCTATCAGCCCCAGCATTTT. It yields the protein CASSAYGDQAYQPQHF.

The sample holds a few counts of this clone. Given a much more abundant clone one base away, this may be a read error. The sample contains more than one DNA sequence encoding this CDR3. The J gene is TRBJ2-2, the V gene TRBV12-5; possible D gene TRBD2, 6 bases. Germline CDR1 is LGHNT and CDR2 is FRNRAP. Trimming removed 6 bases from V and 1 base from J, with 9 bases in between. This CDR3 is built from 14 residues. This chain's CDR3 is CASGSGGNTGELFF. Written as DNA, the CDR3 is TGTGCTAGTGGGTCCGGGGGGAACACCGGGGAGCTGTTTTTT.

This clone was found a few times. The CDR3 reads CASSIRSWTSGDYGYTF. CDR3 coding DNA: TGTGCCAGCAGCATCAGGTCCTGGACCTCGGGGGACTATGGCTACACCTTC. The gene calls are TRBV4-2 and TRBJ1-2, with D possibly TRBD1 on 5 matching bases. The CDR3 has 17 amino acids. Germline V gene lookup returns CDR1 LGHNA and CDR2 YNFKEQ. V lost 5 bases, J lost 3 bases, and 22 bases lay in between.

This chain joins TRBV5-1 and TRBJ2-2; D could derive from TRBD1 or TRBD2 (6 bases each). V lost 6 bases and J lost 5, with 17 bases in between. Per the germline V gene, CDR1 is SGHRS and CDR2 is YFSETQ. The length of the CDR3 is 15 residues. Written as DNA, the CDR3 is TGCGCCAGCACAATCCGGCAGGGGAGGACCGGGGAGCTGTTTTTT. Protein product: CASTIRQGRTGELFF.

J is TRBJ1-1 and V is TRBV29-1; no firm D call. Per germline, CDR1 SQVTM and CDR2 ANQGSEA. V was shortened by 6 bases and J by 8 bases, with 16 bases between the two germline ends. The CDR3 is 12 residues long. This CDR3 reads CSVRPSKGEAFF. The DNA for the CDR3 is TGCAGCGTCCGCCCCTCGAAGGGCGAAGCTTTCTTT.

This clone turned up a few times. The J gene is TRBJ1-2, the V gene TRBV29-1; D is perhaps TRBD1 (6 bases). Germline values: CDR1 SQVTM, CDR2 ANQGSEA. The V gene lost 7 bases and the J gene lost 8 bases, with 23 bases spanning the gap. The CDR3 runs to 14 residues. CDR3 protein: CSAEAATGARGYTF. CDR3 in DNA: TGCAGCGCCGAAGCGGCCACGGGGGCGCGGGGCTACACCTTC.

The rearrangement links TRBV27 to TRBJ2-7; D not certain. In germline, CDR1 is MNHEY, CDR2 SMNVEV (reference sequence). V lost 6 bases and J lost 7, with 16 bases in between. The CDR3 is 13 amino acids. Here the CDR3 reads CASSLRVQREQYF. The CDR3 region has the DNA TGTGCCAGCAGCTTAAGGGTCCAGAGGGAGCAGTACTTC.

Here the CDR3 DNA reads TGTGCCAGCAGTCGTACAGGGCGAGGTCAGCCCCAGCATTTT. Protein: CASSRTGRGQPQHF. The chain has TRBV2 and TRBJ1-5; tentatively, D is TRBD1 (6 bases). Germline V gene lookup returns CDR1 SNHLY and CDR2 FYNNEI. The V end was cut by 5 bases, the J end by 6 bases, with 14 bases between. This CDR3 is built from 14 residues.

The chain uses TRBV4-3 and TRBJ2-6; D is ambiguous. CDR3 size: 14 residues. Trimming pared 2 bases from V and 1 base from J, leaving 3 bases between. The germline V gene encodes CDR1 LGHNA and CDR2 YSLEER. The CDR3 spells CASSQRSGANVLTF. CDR3 sequence (DNA): TGCGCCAGCAGCCAACGATCTGGGGCCAACGTCCTGACTTTC.

The CDR3 DNA reads TGTGCCAGCAGTTTGCGGGGTCCCGCTGGAAACACCATATATTTT. Translated: CASSLRGPAGNTIYF. This rearrangement joins TRBV28 to TRBJ1-3; D gene unclear. The germline CDR1 and CDR2 sequences are MDHEN and SYDVKM. There are 15 residues in the CDR3. The V end lost 3 bases, the J end lost 2 bases, and 11 bases lay between the germline ends. Full variable domain (rest looked up from reference TRBV28 and TRBJ1-3): DVKVTQSSRYLVKRTGEKVFLECVQDMDHENMFWYRQDPGLGLRLIYFSYDVKMKEKGDIPEGYSVSREKKERFSLILESASTNQTSMYLCASSLRGPAGNTIYFGEGSWLTVV.

This clone was counted a few times. The genes are TRBV5-6 and TRBJ2-3; no clear D. CDR3 length equals 15 residues. The V end was cut by 6 bases, the J end by 8 bases, with 22 bases between. Germline assignment: CDR1 SGHDT and CDR2 YYEEEE. This CDR3 reads CASTKVESTTGTQYF. CDR3 nucleotides: TGTGCCAGCACCAAAGTAGAAAGCACAACGGGTACGCAGTATTTT.